These 15 T cell receptor beta chains were all obtained from the same sample, sequenced in a study of regulatory T cells in long-lasting Graves disease. As to time point: newly diagnosed GD, antithyroid drugs for less than 3 months. Making the TCR library involved RNA that had been extracted from PBMCs. With iRepertoire HTBI primers and Arm-PCR of CDR3 regions, TCR beta libraries were built. TCRdb redid the calling of the multiplex PCR reads with MiXCR, one entry per CDR3 protein. The sample holds fewer than 450,000 distinct CDR3 sequences, 15% seen once. These records were also assigned to another study, of T cells in Graves' hyperthyroidism and ophthalmopathy.

The sample consisted of peripheral blood mononuclear cells (PBMCs), taken at new diagnosis, from a patient treated with antithyroid drugs. The source is a woman aged 40 to 50 with Graves disease.

This chain links TRBV28 with TRBJ1-4, with TRBD1 as a possible D gene (6 bases). Trimming took off 10 bases at V and 7 bases at J, with 16 bases between the two ends. Germline V gene data show CDR1 as MDHEN and CDR2 as SYDVKM. The CDR3 length is 13 residues. The CDR3 DNA reads as TGTGCCACCGCGGACAGTGCCATTGAAAAACTGTTTTTT. Translating it yields CATADSAIEKLFF.

The table lists this clonotype with many counts. The V gene is TRBV6-1, the J gene TRBJ2-1; 10 nucleotides match TRBD2. V was pared by 5 bases and J by 2 bases, with 12 bases of the junction left unmatched. The CDR3 runs 18 residues. Germline V CDR1 and CDR2: MNHNS, SASEGT. CDR3 region: CASSTSDLTSGTYNEQFF. For the CDR3, the DNA is TGTGCCAGCAGTACCTCCGACCTTACTAGCGGGACCTACAATGAGCAGTTCTTC.

The gene calls are TRBV30 and TRBJ1-4; D remains unclear. The V and J ends lost 5 bases and 3 bases respectively, with 10 bases between them. CDR1 and CDR2 from the germline V gene are GTSNPN and SVGIG (reference sequence). The CDR3 is 13 amino acids. The CDR3 bases are TGTGCCTGGTCGAGGCGTTCTAATGAAAAACTGTTTTTT. Translating gives CAWSRRSNEKLFF.

CDR3 DNA: TGCAGTGCTAGTCCTCCGGGACACGTAGATGAAAAACTGTTTTTT. Its protein is CSASPPGHVDEKLFF. V gene TRBV20-1 combines with J gene TRBJ1-4, with a tentative D call TRBD1 (6 bases). Germline V gives CDR1 DFQATT, CDR2 SNEGSKA (reference sequence). This CDR3 is 15 amino acids long. V was shortened by 3 bases and J by 6 bases, with 17 bases between the two germline ends.

As concerns this clonotype: A much larger clone differs from this one at a single base, so this may be a read error. The chain employs TRBV29-1 and TRBJ2-3; 7 nucleotides match TRBD1. The CDR3 sequence is 13 residues long. Germline values: CDR1 SQVTM, CDR2 ANQGSEA. The CDR3 DNA sequence: TGCAGCGTTGAGACAGGGACGACAGATGCGCAGTATTTT. Its translation is CSVETGTTDAQYF.

This clonotype has at least ten counts. The CDR3 nucleotides read TGTGCCAGCAGTTTCCCTCTTGGTTACGAGCAGTACTTC. Its translation: CASSFPLGYEQYF. V and J are TRBV28 and TRBJ2-7; unclear D gene. The V end was cut by 3 bases, the J end by 4 bases, with 10 bases between. CDR1 MDHEN and CDR2 SYDVKM come from the germline V gene. CDR3 size: 13 residues.

In its sample, this clonotype was seen many times. The chain carries TRBV27 and TRBJ2-1; TRBD1 might be the D (5 bases). The CDR3 runs to 17 residues. In germline, CDR1 is MNHEY, CDR2 SMNVEV (reference sequence). Between the trimmed V and J ends, which lost 8 bases and 8 bases, there was a span of 28 bases. CDR3 coding DNA: TGTGCCAGCCACCTTCAGAGGACACAAGTTTGCTGCGATGAGCAGTTCTTC. Its translation: CASHLQRTQVCCDEQFF.

This chain connects TRBV3-1 to TRBJ2-5, with D uncertain. V lost 4 bases to trimming and J lost 5 bases, with 8 bases between them. Germline lookup yields CDR1 LGHDT and CDR2 YNNKEL (reference sequence). The CDR3 runs 12 residues. The CDR3 reads CASSPTSETQYF. CDR3 in DNA: TGTGCCAGCAGCCCCACGTCCGAGACCCAGTACTTC.

This clonotype was picked up many times. This chain connects TRBV6-1 to TRBJ1-1; D gene ambiguous. V lost 6 bases and J 0 bases, leaving 14 bases between the germline ends. Germline V lookup: CDR1 MNHNS, CDR2 SASEGT. This CDR3 comprises 15 residues. CDR3 sequence (DNA): TGTGCCAGCAGAACACAACATGGAATGAACACTGAAGCTTTCTTT. This encodes CASRTQHGMNTEAFF.

The chain employs TRBV7-8 and TRBJ1-1, with D uncertain. The V gene lost 4 bases and the J gene lost 3 bases, with 12 bases spanning the gap. This CDR3 region has 14 residues. Per the germline V gene, CDR1 is SGHVS and CDR2 is FQNEAQ. The CDR3 here is CASSSDFSDTEAFF. CDR3 coding DNA: TGTGCCAGCAGCTCGGACTTCTCGGACACTGAAGCTTTCTTT.

This clonotype was observed many times. V usage is TRBV30 and J usage is TRBJ1-5; D uncertain. The V and J ends lost 0 bases and 5 bases respectively, with 11 bases between them. The germline CDR1 and CDR2 sequences are GTSNPN and SVGIG (reference sequence). The CDR3 consists of 14 residues. The CDR3 loop reads CAWSVRNRDQPQHF. The CDR3 bases are TGTGCCTGGAGTGTACGGAACCGGGATCAGCCCCAGCATTTT.

Comment on this clonotype: This clone may be a read error of a much larger clone one base away. The V call is TRBV2, the J call TRBJ2-1; 7 positions match TRBD2. Per germline, CDR1 SNHLY and CDR2 FYNNEI. This CDR3 has 15 residues. CDR3 nucleotides: TGTGCCAGCAGTGCTCTCGGGAGGAGTGGGAATGAGCACTTCTTC. Protein: CASSALGRSGNEHFF.

V and J are TRBV29-1 and TRBJ2-6, with TRBD2 as a possible D gene (5 bases). The germline V gene has CDR1 SQVTM and CDR2 ANQGSEA. V was shortened by 2 bases and J by 1 base, with 15 bases between the two germline ends. The CDR3 has 17 amino acids. CDR3 residues: CSVEREWVRSGANVLTF. In DNA form, the CDR3 reads TGCAGCGTTGAAAGGGAGTGGGTCCGGTCTGGGGCCAACGTCCTGACTTTC.

This clonotype was seen many times. The chain links TRBV11-2 to TRBJ2-1; the D is unclear. The CDR3 contains 12 residues. V was trimmed by 5 bases and J by 8 bases, leaving 10 bases between them. The germline CDR1 and CDR2 sequences are SGHAT and FQNNGV. CDR3 nucleotide sequence: TGTGCCAGCAGCCCATCGTTCTATGAGCAGTTCTTC. Translation: CASSPSFYEQFF.

This clonotype was recorded a few times. The rearrangement links TRBV18 to TRBJ1-2, with no clear D. Trimming cost V 2 bases and J 7 bases, with 17 bases left between them. Looked up from germline, CDR1 is KGHSH and CDR2 is LQKENI. This CDR3 has 15 amino acids. Written as DNA, the CDR3 is TGTGCCAGCTCACCAACACCCCCGGAGATGAGTGGCTACACCTTC. Protein product: CASSPTPPEMSGYTF.